The clone carrying this TCR beta chain showed up just a few times. Germline V gene lookup returns CDR1 MNHNS and CDR2 SASEGT. Trimming stripped 0 bases from V and 2 bases from J, with 17 bases between. The CDR3 totals 18 residues. This sample is part of a study of blood T cell repertoires in COVID-19. Study-level background: Whether acute or convalescent, the COVID-19 samples came from the United States, Italy and Spain.

Method: immunoSEQ multiplex PCR; TCRdb's copy keeps in-frame clones and lacks some. Of over 200,000 clones in the sample, 83% were seen once. Seattle's enrolled individuals joined amid active infection and were then monitored longitudinally. The source material was peripheral blood. The clonotype originates from a woman aged 30 to 39 with COVID-19, enrolled during active disease. J is TRBJ1-5 and V is TRBV6-1; D not resolved. In nucleotides, the CDR3 is TGTGCCAGCAGTGAAGCTCGGCGGCGACGGGGAGGCAATCAGCCCCAGCATTTT. As protein: CASSEARRRRGGNQPQHF.